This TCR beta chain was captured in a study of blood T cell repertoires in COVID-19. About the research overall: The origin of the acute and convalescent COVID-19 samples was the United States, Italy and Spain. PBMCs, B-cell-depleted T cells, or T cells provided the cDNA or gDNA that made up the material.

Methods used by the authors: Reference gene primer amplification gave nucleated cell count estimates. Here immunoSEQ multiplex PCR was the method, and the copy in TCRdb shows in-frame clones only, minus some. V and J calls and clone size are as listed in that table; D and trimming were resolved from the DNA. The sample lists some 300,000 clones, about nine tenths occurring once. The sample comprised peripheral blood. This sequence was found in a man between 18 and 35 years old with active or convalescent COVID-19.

The CDR3, as DNA: TGTGCCAGCAGCGCCAGGGCGGTACTGGACTATGGCTACACCTTC. The encoded protein is CASSARAVLDYGYTF. The V gene is TRBV7-2, the J gene TRBJ1-2, with D perhaps TRBD1 (5 bases). Trimming shortened V by 5 bases and J by 3 bases, and 16 bases separated the two germline ends. The CDR3 totals 15 residues. Germline V gene sequence: CDR1 SGHTA, CDR2 FQGNSA.